The next 20 T cell receptor beta chains were all read from a single sample in a study of immune evolution from preneoplasia to lung adenocarcinoma. Clones were read by immunoSEQ multiplex PCR, and TCRdb kept only the in-frame ones, dropping some. The data show around 10,000 clones, 65% to 80% seen once. What was sequenced was FFPE normal lung tissue adjacent to the tumor. The receptor set was obtained from a person between 55 and 69 years old with lung adenocarcinoma. Some clones in this sample may be carry-over from other donors' samples.

The chain couples TRBV9 to TRBJ1-3; D might be TRBD1 (6 bases). From germline, CDR1 is SGDLS and CDR2 YYNGEE. This CDR3 is built from 14 residues. Trimming shortened V by 7 bases and J by 0 bases, and 11 bases separated the two germline ends. The DNA of the CDR3 is TGTGCCAGCGGTGGACAGAGCTCTGGAAACACCATATATTTT. This codes for CASGGQSSGNTIYF.

The V call is TRBV7-9, the J call TRBJ1-1; 8 bases line up with TRBD1. From germline, CDR1 is SEHNR and CDR2 FQNEAQ (reference sequence). CDR3 length: 14 amino acids. V dropped 5 bases and J dropped 5; count of bases not matched to a gene: 7. The CDR3 loop is CASSKDRGETEAFF. The CDR3 bases are TGTGCCAGCAGCAAAGACAGGGGAGAAACTGAAGCTTTCTTT. The whole variable domain, remainder taken from reference TRBV7-9 and TRBJ1-1, is DTGVSQNPRHKITKRGQNVTFRCDPISEHNRLYWYRQTLGQGPEFLTYFQNEAQLEKSRLLSDRFSAERPKGSFSTLEIQRTEQGDSAMYLCASSKDRGETEAFFGQGTRLTVV.

The J gene is TRBJ1-5, the V gene TRBV7-8; D call uncertain. Germline V gene sequence: CDR1 SGHVS, CDR2 FQNEAQ. The V end lost 1 base, the J end lost 4 bases, and 8 bases lay between the germline ends. CDR3 length equals 14 residues. The CDR3 sequence: CASSLGKGNQPQHF. DNA of the CDR3: TGTGCCAGCAGCTTAGGCAAGGGAAATCAGCCCCAGCATTTT.

Relative to its sample, this clone is large. The chain is built from TRBV15 and TRBJ2-1; D not certain. This CDR3 region has 15 residues. V lost 1 base and J lost 6, with 13 bases in between. The germline V gene encodes CDR1 LNHNV and CDR2 YYDKDF (reference sequence). CDR3 in amino acids: CATSRGDEVRNEQFF. As DNA, the CDR3 is TGTGCCACCAGCAGAGGGGATGAGGTTCGCAATGAGCAGTTCTTC.

V gene TRBV6-5 combines with J gene TRBJ2-1; 8 bases align to TRBD1. There are 12 residues in the CDR3. Germline CDR1 and CDR2: MNHEY and SVGAGI. V lost 4 bases to trimming and J lost 8 bases; unmatched junction nucleotides: 1. The CDR3 loop reads CASSWGQDEQFF. The DNA for the CDR3 is TGTGCCAGCAGTTGGGGACAGGATGAGCAGTTCTTC.

In its sample, this clone was seen a few times. The rearrangement uses TRBV29-1 and TRBJ2-5, with TRBD2 matching 8 bases. This CDR3 has 15 amino acids. V shed 4 bases, J shed 5 bases, and the junction held 12 bases outside the gene matches. Germline V lookup: CDR1 SQVTM, CDR2 ANQGSEA. The CDR3 nucleotides read TGCAGCGTTGGATTGGCCGCGGGGGGCTGGGAGACCCAGTACTTC. Translated: CSVGLAAGGWETQYF.

The chain links TRBV27 to TRBJ1-1; the D is unclear. CDR3 length: 13 residues. CDR1 MNHEY and CDR2 SMNVEV come from the germline V gene (reference sequence). Trimming stripped 5 bases from V and 4 bases from J, with 11 bases between. CDR3 amino acids: CASSPPWGTEAFF. In nucleotides, the CDR3 is TGTGCCAGCAGTCCCCCGTGGGGCACTGAAGCTTTCTTT.

Written as DNA, the CDR3 is TGTGCCAGCAGCTTACAGGGTTCTGTGGCAGATACGCAGTATTTT. Translation gives CASSLQGSVADTQYF. The chain is built from TRBV7-3 and TRBJ2-3; D is possibly TRBD1 (5 bases). The CDR3 is 15 residues long. Per germline, CDR1 SGHTA and CDR2 FQGTGA. The germline V and J ends were trimmed by 2 bases and 4 bases, with 13 bases remaining between them.

The gene calls are TRBV27 and TRBJ2-3; D gene uncertain. This CDR3 contains 14 residues. V was pared by 6 bases and J by 2 bases, with 12 bases between. The germline V gene encodes CDR1 MNHEY and CDR2 SMNVEV (reference sequence). The CDR3 protein is CASSPRRDTDTQYF. CDR3 DNA: TGTGCCAGCAGCCCCCGAAGGGACACAGATACGCAGTATTTT.

This sequence joins TRBV29-1 and TRBJ2-5; weak D call: TRBD2 (5 bases). Trimming took off 4 bases at V and 2 bases at J, with 11 bases between the two ends. The CDR3 runs 13 residues. Germline V gene lookup returns CDR1 SQVTM and CDR2 ANQGSEA. CDR3: CSVGLNSQETQYF. CDR3 DNA sequence: TGCAGCGTTGGACTAAATTCACAAGAGACCCAGTACTTC. The complete variable domain, with remaining parts taken from reference TRBV29-1 and TRBJ2-5, reads SAVISQKPSRDICQRGTSLTIQCQVDSQVTMMFWYRQQPGQSLTLIATANQGSEATYESGFVIDKFPISRPNLTFSTLTVSNMSPEDSSIYLCSVGLNSQETQYFGPGTRLLVL.

J is TRBJ1-2 and V is TRBV30; perhaps TRBD1 as D (6 bases). The germline CDR1 and CDR2 sequences are GTSNPN and SVGIG (reference sequence). The CDR3 covers 14 residues. The V end lost 2 bases, the J end lost 1 base, and 11 bases lay between the germline ends. DNA for the CDR3: TGTGCCTGGAGTAGGGGGGTTGATAACTATGGCTACACCTTC. This translates into CAWSRGVDNYGYTF. Using reference TRBV30 and TRBJ1-2 for the parts outside the CDR3, the full variable domain is SQTIHQWPATLVQPVGSPLSLECTVEGTSNPNLYWYRQAAGRGLQLLFYSVGIGQISSEVPQNLSASRPQDRQFILSSKKLLLSDSGFYLCAWSRGVDNYGYTFGSGTRLTVV.

V usage is TRBV2 and J usage is TRBJ2-7; D remains ambiguous. The V end was cut by 6 bases, the J end by 6 bases, with 9 bases between. The V gene's germline CDR1 is SNHLY and CDR2 FYNNEI. The length of the CDR3 is 11 residues. This chain's CDR3 is CASSGSREQYF. The CDR3 DNA sequence: TGTGCCAGCAGCGGCTCCCGCGAGCAGTACTTC.

The chain is built from TRBV13 and TRBJ2-2, with 7 bases matching TRBD1. The CDR3 extends over 15 amino acids. CDR1 PRHDT and CDR2 FYEKMQ come from the germline V gene (reference sequence). V was pared by 5 bases and J by 5 bases, with 8 bases of the junction left unmatched. In DNA, the CDR3 is TGTGCCAGCAGCCTAAGGGGGCTGTGGACCGGGGAGCTGTTTTTT. Translating gives CASSLRGLWTGELFF.

V is TRBV19 and J is TRBJ1-5; TRBD1 is a possible D gene (6 bases). Trimming shortened V by 4 bases and J by 5 bases, and 15 bases separated the two germline ends. CDR1 and CDR2 (germline): LNHDA, SQIVND (reference sequence). This CDR3 is 15 amino acids long. The CDR3 protein is CASSRTGMRDQPQHF. As DNA, the CDR3 is TGTGCCAGTAGTAGAACAGGGATGAGGGATCAGCCCCAGCATTTT.

This chain joins TRBV7-2 and TRBJ2-5, with D possibly TRBD1 on 6 matching bases. The V end lost 5 bases, the J end lost 7 bases, and 17 bases lay between the germline ends. Germline V gene data show CDR1 as SGHTA and CDR2 as FQGNSA. The CDR3 sequence is 14 residues long. CDR3 DNA sequence: TGTGCCAGCAGCGCACACAGGGCCGTAGTGACCCAGTACTTC. As protein: CASSAHRAVVTQYF.

The V and J genes are TRBV14 and TRBJ2-2; 9 bases match TRBD1. CDR1 SGHDN and CDR2 FVKESK come from the germline V gene. J lost 0 bases, V lost 4 bases, and 9 bases had no gene match. This CDR3 is built from 18 residues. The CDR3 loop reads CASSPSRDRVPNTGELFF. CDR3 in DNA: TGTGCCAGCAGCCCCTCCCGGGACAGGGTCCCGAACACCGGGGAGCTGTTTTTT.

The CDR3 reads CAWQQGNGLYNEQFF. CDR3 nucleotide sequence: TGTGCCTGGCAACAGGGGAACGGCCTCTACAATGAGCAGTTCTTC. This sequence joins TRBV30 and TRBJ2-1; 7 nucleotides match TRBD1. Germline CDR1 is GTSNPN and CDR2 is SVGIG (reference sequence). Trimming at V came to 5 bases and at J to 3 bases, leaving 10 bases not matched to a gene. The CDR3 loop spans 15 amino acids.

CDR3 residues: CASSFEGRGTGELFF. CDR3 nucleotide sequence: TGTGCCAGCAGCTTCGAGGGGCGTGGCACCGGGGAGCTGTTTTTT. This sequence joins TRBV5-6 and TRBJ2-2, with D possibly called TRBD1 or TRBD2 (5 bases each). CDR3 length: 15 residues. The V end lost 2 bases, the J end lost 4 bases, and 12 bases lay between the germline ends. The germline CDR1 and CDR2 sequences are SGHDT and YYEEEE.

This chain links TRBV7-9 with TRBJ2-7; 7 bases match TRBD1. The V and J ends lost 5 bases and 1 base, in that order; junction bases with no gene match: 2. Germline loops: CDR1 SEHNR, CDR2 FQNEAQ (reference sequence). The CDR3 is 13 amino acids. CDR3 amino acids: CASSKGQSYEQYF. The CDR3 DNA reads as TGTGCCAGCAGCAAGGGACAGTCCTACGAGCAGTACTTC.

The chain uses TRBV7-9 and TRBJ1-3; maybe TRBD1 (5 bases). This CDR3 spans 16 amino acids. V shed 5 bases and J shed 0 bases, with 14 bases lying between them. Germline CDR1 is SEHNR and CDR2 is FQNEAQ (reference sequence). The CDR3 sequence is CASSPQAGLSGNTIYF. The CDR3 DNA sequence: TGTGCCAGCAGCCCCCAGGCAGGGCTCTCTGGAAACACCATATATTTT.